The 25 T cell receptor beta chains below were found in one sample sequenced in a study of blood T cell repertoires in COVID-19. Using immunoSEQ multiplex PCR, the repertoire was profiled, and TCRdb retains in-frame clones only, with some absent. The sample carries about 68,000 clones, about three quarters recorded once. The sequencing sample was made of peripheral blood. The receptors stem from a human donor in a cohort sampled during active COVID-19.

This clone appeared a few times. The chain joins TRBV29-1 to TRBJ2-3; 10 nucleotides match TRBD2. Germline values: CDR1 SQVTM, CDR2 ANQGSEA. With V trimmed by 7 bases and J by 0 bases, 1 base remained unmatched. This CDR3 region has 13 residues. The CDR3 DNA reads TGCAGCGGGACTAGCGGAAGCACAGATACGCAGTATTTT. As protein: CSGTSGSTDTQYF.

The chain uses TRBV6-5 and TRBJ2-1; D is perhaps TRBD1 (5 bases). V was pared by 0 bases and J by 11 bases, with 14 bases between. The germline V gene has CDR1 MNHEY and CDR2 SVGAGI. This CDR3 region has 14 residues. CDR3 protein: CASSYSSKTDQQFF. CDR3 sequence (DNA): TGTGCCAGCAGTTACTCCTCTAAGACAGACCAGCAGTTCTTC.

This chain links TRBV2 with TRBJ1-6; 9 nucleotides align to TRBD1. The CDR3 is 12 residues long. J was trimmed by 7 bases and V by 8 bases; bases with no gene match: 0. Germline lookup yields CDR1 SNHLY and CDR2 FYNNEI. CDR3 DNA sequence: TGTGCCAGCGGACAGGGGAATTCACCCCTCCACTTT. Its translation: CASGQGNSPLHF.

The V and J genes are TRBV5-5 and TRBJ1-3; D gene ambiguous. V gave up 0 bases and J gave up 5 bases, with 9 bases separating them. Germline CDR1 is SGHKS and CDR2 is YYEKEE (reference sequence). The CDR3 loop spans 14 amino acids. CDR3 region: CASSLEEGRNTIYF. CDR3 sequence (DNA): TGTGCCAGCAGCTTGGAGGAGGGTAGAAACACCATATATTTT.

For the CDR3, the DNA is TGTGCCAGCAGTCAACAGGGCACAGATACGCAGTATTTT. As protein: CASSQQGTDTQYF. The rearrangement joins TRBV7-2 to TRBJ2-3; possible D gene TRBD1, 5 bases. Trimming removed 6 bases at V and 1 base at J, with 8 bases between. The length of the CDR3 is 13 residues. Germline CDR1 and CDR2: SGHTA and FQGNSA.

This clone came up a few times. This chain's CDR3 is CAWRRSSNTGELFF. CDR3 in DNA: TGTGCCTGGAGGAGGTCCTCGAACACCGGGGAGCTGTTTTTT. This chain joins TRBV30 and TRBJ2-2; no firm D call. The CDR3 is 14 amino acids. V lost 3 bases and J lost 0, with 8 bases in between. Germline lookup yields CDR1 GTSNPN and CDR2 SVGIG (reference sequence).

This clone was observed a few times. The chain links TRBV6-1 to TRBJ2-7, with unresolved D. This CDR3 contains 13 residues. Germline assignment: CDR1 MNHNS and CDR2 SASEGT. The V and J ends lost 3 bases and 0 bases respectively, with 6 bases between them. CDR3 DNA sequence: TGTGCCAGCAGTGAGGCCAGCTCCTACGAGCAGTACTTC. Amino acids: CASSEASSYEQYF.

V gene TRBV5-4 combines with J gene TRBJ1-6; 8 nucleotides agree with TRBD1. The CDR3 length is 14 residues. In germline, CDR1 is SGHNT, CDR2 YYREEE (reference sequence). V gave up 4 bases and J gave up 5 bases; unmatched junction bases: 2. The CDR3 nucleotides are TGTGCCAGCAGCGGACAGGGAGATAATTCACCCCTCCACTTT. It is translated as CASSGQGDNSPLHF.

This clone occurred a few times. The J gene is TRBJ2-5, the V gene TRBV27, with TRBD1 matching 9 bases. The CDR3 consists of 18 residues. The germline gives CDR1 MNHEY, CDR2 SMNVEV (reference sequence). V shed 8 bases, J shed 2 bases, and the junction held 18 bases outside the gene matches. The DNA of the CDR3 is TGTGCCAGCTCGAAAGGGGCTGTCGGGACAGGGAGACAAGAGACCCAGTACTTC. Translating gives CASSKGAVGTGRQETQYF.

V is TRBV11-3 and J is TRBJ2-1; D not certain. CDR1 and CDR2 from the germline V gene are SGHNT and YENEEA. This CDR3 comprises 13 residues. V shed 0 bases and J shed 12 bases, with 12 bases lying between them. The CDR3 here is CASSLDHERRQFF. The CDR3 DNA reads TGTGCCAGCAGCTTAGATCACGAAAGGAGGCAGTTCTTC.

The rearrangement joins TRBV20-1 to TRBJ2-2; unclear D gene. Germline V gene data show CDR1 as DFQATT and CDR2 as SNEGSKA (reference sequence). Trimming took off 7 bases at V and 8 bases at J, with 11 bases between the two ends. There are 11 residues in the CDR3. The CDR3, as DNA: TGCAGTGTTTTGAGGTCTGGGGAGCTGTTTTTT. The encoded protein is CSVLRSGELFF.

This clone was seen more than once but under ten times. The chain carries TRBV7-8 and TRBJ1-3; TRBD1 matches at 7 bases. Trimming removed 5 bases from V and 4 bases from J; junction bases left unmatched: 2. Germline assignment: CDR1 SGHVS and CDR2 FQNEAQ. CDR3 length equals 13 residues. The CDR3 region is CASSRDRGNTIYF. The CDR3 coding sequence is TGTGCCAGCAGCCGGGACAGAGGAAACACCATATATTTT.

The rearrangement uses TRBV5-1 and TRBJ1-1, with D uncertain. Germline CDR1 and CDR2: SGHRS and YFSETQ. The V end lost 7 bases, the J end lost 1 base, and 8 bases lay between the germline ends. The CDR3 loop spans 12 amino acids. The CDR3 spells CASGSGNTEAFF. CDR3 DNA: TGCGCCAGCGGTTCCGGGAACACTGAAGCTTTCTTT.

The V and J genes are TRBV7-2 and TRBJ1-6; no clear D. The germline gives CDR1 SGHTA, CDR2 FQGNSA. CDR3 length: 16 amino acids. V dropped 1 base and J dropped 5 bases, with 12 bases sitting between them. The CDR3 spells CASSLGPRRNNSPLHF. CDR3 bases: TGTGCCAGCAGCTTAGGGCCGAGGAGGAATAATTCACCCCTCCACTTT.

The genes are TRBV28 and TRBJ2-1; 8 bases are shared with TRBD1. The CDR3 covers 15 residues. The V and J ends lost 5 bases and 4 bases, in that order; junction bases with no gene match: 7. Germline CDR1 reads MDHEN; CDR2 reads SYDVKM. In DNA form, the CDR3 reads TGTGCCAGCAGTCTCCGGGACAGGCCTTACAATGAGCAGTTCTTC. Protein sequence: CASSLRDRPYNEQFF.

This chain connects TRBV28 to TRBJ1-2, with D possibly matching TRBD1 (5 bases). Trimming removed 8 bases at V and 3 bases at J, with 13 bases between. This CDR3 is 13 amino acids long. Looked up from germline, CDR1 is MDHEN and CDR2 is SYDVKM. This CDR3 reads CASHVGVDYGYTF. The CDR3 DNA reads TGTGCCAGCCACGTAGGGGTCGACTATGGCTACACCTTC.

In DNA form, the CDR3 reads TGCGCCAGCAGCTTGGGACACACTGAGGGAGAGACCCAGTACTTC. Translating gives CASSLGHTEGETQYF. The chain employs TRBV5-1 and TRBJ2-5, with D possibly TRBD2 on 5 matching bases. This CDR3 spans 15 amino acids. V was shortened by 0 bases and J by 4 bases, with 13 bases between the two germline ends. Germline V gene data show CDR1 as SGHRS and CDR2 as YFSETQ.

The gene calls are TRBV6-2 or TRBV6-3 and TRBJ2-2, with TRBD2 matching over 7 bases. The V segment lost 0 bases and the J segment 5 bases; nucleotides outside the gene matches: 9. Germline CDR1 is MNHEY and CDR2 is SVGEGT. The CDR3 totals 17 residues. The DNA of the CDR3 is TGTGCCAGCAGTTACTCGACTGGGAGGGCCAGGACCGGGGAGCTGTTTTTT. Protein product: CASSYSTGRARTGELFF.

The chain employs TRBV5-4 and TRBJ2-3, with 8 bases lining up with TRBD1. The CDR3 sequence is 14 residues long. With V trimmed by 3 bases and J by 0 bases, 0 bases remained unmatched. Germline V gene data show CDR1 as SGHNT and CDR2 as YYREEE (reference sequence). CDR3 nucleotide sequence: TGTGCCAGCAGCTGGACAGGGAGCACAGATACGCAGTATTTT. Translation: CASSWTGSTDTQYF.

This rearrangement joins TRBV19 to TRBJ1-4; 11 nucleotides line up with TRBD1. Germline V CDR1 and CDR2: LNHDA, SQIVND (reference sequence). The CDR3 loop spans 19 amino acids. V lost 5 bases, J lost 1 base, and 12 bases stayed unmatched. For the CDR3, the DNA is TGTGCCAGTAGTCTCCTCTCTCCCGGGACAGGGGGAACTAATGAAAAACTGTTTTTT. Its translation is CASSLLSPGTGGTNEKLFF.

This clone came up once. This sequence joins TRBV4-3 and TRBJ2-7; 7 bases are a match to TRBD2. With 0 bases clipped from V and 3 bases from J, the junction kept 8 bases outside the gene matches. The CDR3 length is 16 residues. CDR1 is LGHNA, CDR2 YSLEER, per germline. The CDR3 nucleotides are TGCGCCAGCAGCCAAGATCTTGGGGGGGTCCACTACGAGCAGTACTTC. Protein product: CASSQDLGGVHYEQYF.

This clone has a handful of counts. Here the CDR3 reads CASSWAGTSGTLTDTQYF. The CDR3 DNA reads as TGCGCCAGCAGCTGGGCGGGGACTAGCGGGACCCTCACAGATACGCAGTATTTT. The chain has TRBV5-1 and TRBJ2-3, with TRBD2 matching 13 bases. The trim removed 3 bases at V and 2 bases at J, leaving 9 bases unmatched. From germline, CDR1 is SGHRS and CDR2 YFSETQ. The CDR3 contains 18 residues.

The chain employs TRBV2 and TRBJ2-3; TRBD2 matches 13 bases. V lost 6 bases and J lost 0; bases outside the gene matches: 6. The CDR3 covers 17 residues. Germline values: CDR1 SNHLY, CDR2 FYNNEI. The CDR3 is CASSRLAGGRSTDTQYF. CDR3 nucleotide sequence: TGTGCCAGCAGCCGACTAGCGGGAGGCCGTAGCACAGATACGCAGTATTTT.

The J gene is TRBJ2-7, the V gene TRBV25-1; TRBD1 might be the D (6 bases). There are 12 residues in the CDR3. Between the trimmed V and J ends, which lost 9 bases and 5 bases, there was a span of 14 bases. Per the germline V gene, CDR1 is MGHDK and CDR2 is SYGVNS. CDR3 coding DNA: TGTGCCAGTTTTCACAGGGTCCACGAGCAGTACTTC. Amino acids: CASFHRVHEQYF.

The chain combines TRBV6-6 with TRBJ2-1, with 8 bases that match TRBD1. V dropped 0 bases and J dropped 8; count of bases not matched to a gene: 6. The CDR3 spans 15 residues. The V gene's germline CDR1 is MNHNY and CDR2 SVGAGI (reference sequence). DNA for the CDR3: TGTGCCAGCAGTTACTCTGGGGCAGGGGGCGATGAGCAGTTCTTC. The encoded protein is CASSYSGAGGDEQFF.